This T cell receptor (beta chain) was recovered during a study of identical twins. TCRdb reanalysed the 5' RACE reads using MiXCR and keeps one entry per CDR3 protein. Altogether 400,000 to 600,000 distinct CDR3 sequences are present, about a fifth being singletons, with the ten largest covering 0.48%. Trimming removed 6 bases at V and 3 bases at J, with 8 bases between. The germline V gene has CDR1 MNHEY and CDR2 SVGAGI. The CDR3 sequence is 13 residues long. This sample was also put to use in a study of yellow fever vaccine responses in identical twins.

The receptor comes from a woman between 18 and 29 years old in good health. Input material: CD4+ T cells sorted from blood. The chain uses TRBV6-5 and TRBJ2-2; no clear D gene. This CDR3 is CASRNSYTGELFF. DNA for the CDR3: TGTGCCAGCAGGAACTCGTACACCGGGGAGCTGTTTTTT.